This entry describes one T cell receptor beta chain. As yet, its antigen is unknown. Expressed TCRB transcripts were sequenced because the isolated RNA had all been reverse transcribed beforehand. Samples of naive, central memory and regulatory T cells yielded a mean of around 3.5 million reads. Libraries were prepared by immunoSEQ multiplex PCR; TCRdb keeps only in-frame clonotypes and omits some of them. The sample consists of about 150,000 clones, approximately 12% of them appearing once. The sample comes from a study of beta chain features in type 1 diabetes. Study conclusions and caveats: Patients with Type 1 diabetes showed moderately but significantly shorter TCRB CDR3s in all four CD4+ subsets. Insertion counts at VDJ junctions were lower in type 1 diabetes patients, who also showed more deletions there. When cDNA is sequenced, cells with high TCR expression could be over-represented.

CDR1 and CDR2 from the germline V gene are MDHEN and SYDVKM. The ends were cut back, 7 bases at V and 4 bases at J, with 16 bases in the middle. The CDR3 extends over 15 amino acids. The TCR was taken from a man aged 18 to 35 in good health. The sample taken for sequencing was central memory CD4+ T cells from blood. The chain has TRBV28 and TRBJ2-2; D is possibly TRBD2 (6 bases). The CDR3 nucleotides are TGTGCCAGCAAAGGGTCGGGAGCCGTCACCGGGGAGCTGTTTTTT. Translated, it gives CASKGSGAVTGELFF. The full variable domain, rest sourced from reference TRBV28 and TRBJ2-2, is DVKVTQSSRYLVKRTGEKVFLECVQDMDHENMFWYRQDPGLGLRLIYFSYDVKMKEKGDIPEGYSVSREKKERFSLILESASTNQTSMYLCASKGSGAVTGELFFGEGSRLTVL.